A selection of T cell receptor beta chains follows, all from one sample in a study of T cell changes during pregnancy in multiple sclerosis. Profiling relied on immunoSEQ multiplex PCR, and the TCRdb table lists in-frame clones only, not all of them. The sample lists about 61,000 clones; 70% to 90% were seen once. Sequencing used peripheral blood, obtained in the first trimester of pregnancy. Receptor source: a female donor in good health, enrolled as a control in a pregnancy study. The CDR3 runs from the conserved cysteine through the conserved F or W. A D gene is named only where the DNA matches it firmly. For some rows the clone size is stated as once, few or many, or as a class when expanded; others skip it.

abundance: NA; j_gene: TRBJ2-1; v_gene: TRBV7-3; d_gene: TRBD1; CDR3aa: CASSLGQGANEQFF; CDR3nt: TGTGCCAGCAGCTTAGGCCAGGGGGCCAATGAGCAGTTCTTC
abundance: NA; j_gene: TRBJ1-4; v_gene: TRBV5-4; d_gene: NA; CDR3aa: CASSLSHRINEKLFF; CDR3nt: TGTGCCAGCAGCTTGTCCCACAGAATTAATGAAAAACTGTTTTTT
abundance: NA; j_gene: TRBJ2-2; v_gene: TRBV4-1; d_gene: NA; CDR3aa: CASSPSAANTGELFF; CDR3nt: TGCGCCAGCAGTCCTAGCGCGGCGAACACCGGGGAGCTGTTTTTT
abundance: NA; j_gene: TRBJ2-5; v_gene: TRBV5-1; d_gene: TRBD1; CDR3aa: CASRQGAGTGIETQYF; CDR3nt: TGCGCCAGCAGGCAGGGAGCCGGGACAGGGATAGAGACCCAGTACTTC
abundance: NA; j_gene: TRBJ1-2; v_gene: TRBV27; d_gene: NA; CDR3aa: CASSSQSNYGYTF; CDR3nt: TGTGCCAGCAGTTCCCAGTCCAACTATGGCTACACCTTC
abundance: NA; j_gene: TRBJ1-3; v_gene: TRBV30; d_gene: TRBD1; CDR3aa: CAWSLRDRLGNTIYF; CDR3nt: TGTGCCTGGAGTCTACGGGACAGATTAGGAAACACCATATATTTT
abundance: once; j_gene: TRBJ1-5; v_gene: TRBV7-8; d_gene: NA; CDR3aa: CASSVPGGQPQHF; CDR3nt: TGTGCCAGCAGCGTTCCGGGTGGTCAGCCCCAGCATTTT
abundance: few; j_gene: TRBJ1-1; v_gene: TRBV27; d_gene: TRBD1; CDR3aa: CASSLRRTGTEAFF; CDR3nt: TGTGCCAGCAGTTTAAGACGGACAGGCACTGAAGCTTTCTTT
abundance: NA; j_gene: TRBJ1-1; v_gene: TRBV5-8; d_gene: TRBD1; CDR3aa: CASSSYKGASNTEAFF; CDR3nt: TGTGCCAGCAGCTCTTACAAGGGGGCATCTAACACTGAAGCTTTCTTT
abundance: NA; j_gene: TRBJ2-5; v_gene: TRBV7-9; d_gene: NA; CDR3aa: CASSFPGTWEEETQYF; CDR3nt: TGTGCCAGCAGCTTCCCCGGGACGTGGGAGGAGGAGACCCAGTACTTC
abundance: NA; j_gene: TRBJ1-6; v_gene: TRBV7-2; d_gene: NA; CDR3aa: CASSLQGFWNSPLHF; CDR3nt: TGTGCCAGCAGCTTACAGGGATTTTGGAATTCACCCCTCCACTTT
abundance: NA; j_gene: TRBJ2-3; v_gene: TRBV13; d_gene: NA; CDR3aa: CASSRVSTDTQYF; CDR3nt: TGTGCCAGCAGCCGCGTGAGCACAGATACGCAGTATTTT